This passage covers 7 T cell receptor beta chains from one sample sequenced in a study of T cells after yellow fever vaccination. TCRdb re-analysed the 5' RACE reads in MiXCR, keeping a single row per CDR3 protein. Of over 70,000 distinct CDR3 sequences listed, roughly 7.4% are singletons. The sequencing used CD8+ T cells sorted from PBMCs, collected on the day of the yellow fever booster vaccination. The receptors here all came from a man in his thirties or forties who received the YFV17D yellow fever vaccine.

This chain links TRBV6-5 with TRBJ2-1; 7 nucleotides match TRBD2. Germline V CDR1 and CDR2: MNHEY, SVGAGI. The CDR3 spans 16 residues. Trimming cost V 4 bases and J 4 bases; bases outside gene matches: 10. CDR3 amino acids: CASSFPGASGYNEQFF. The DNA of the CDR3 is TGTGCCAGCAGTTTCCCGGGAGCTAGCGGTTACAATGAGCAGTTCTTC.

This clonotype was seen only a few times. In DNA form, the CDR3 reads TGTGCCAGCAGCTTAGTGATTGGGGCTAGCGGAGAGCAGTACTTC. Translation: CASSLVIGASGEQYF. The J gene is TRBJ2-7, the V gene TRBV7-9; 7 bases fit TRBD2. The CDR3 spans 15 residues. In germline, CDR1 is SEHNR, CDR2 FQNEAQ (reference sequence). Unmatched junction bases numbered 10, after V lost 1 base and J lost 7 bases.

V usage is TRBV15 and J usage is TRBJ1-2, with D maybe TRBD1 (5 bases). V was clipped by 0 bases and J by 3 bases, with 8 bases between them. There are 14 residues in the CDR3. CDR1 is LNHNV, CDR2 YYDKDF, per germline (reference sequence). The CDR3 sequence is CATSREGTYYGYTF. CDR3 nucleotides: TGTGCCACCAGCAGAGAAGGGACTTACTATGGCTACACCTTC. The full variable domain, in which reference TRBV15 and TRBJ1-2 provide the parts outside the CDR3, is DAMVIQNPRYQVTQFGKPVTLSCSQTLNHNVMYWYQQKSSQAPKLLFHYYDKDFNNEADTPDNFQSRRPNTSFCFLDIRSPGLGDTAMYLCATSREGTYYGYTFGSGTRLTVV.

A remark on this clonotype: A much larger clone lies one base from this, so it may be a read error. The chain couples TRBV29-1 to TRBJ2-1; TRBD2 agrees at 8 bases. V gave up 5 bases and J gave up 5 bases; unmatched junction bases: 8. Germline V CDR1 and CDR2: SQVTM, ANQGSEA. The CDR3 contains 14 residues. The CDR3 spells CSVSPAGVNNEQFF. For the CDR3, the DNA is TGCAGCGTTTCACCAGCGGGAGTGAACAATGAGCAGTTCTTC.

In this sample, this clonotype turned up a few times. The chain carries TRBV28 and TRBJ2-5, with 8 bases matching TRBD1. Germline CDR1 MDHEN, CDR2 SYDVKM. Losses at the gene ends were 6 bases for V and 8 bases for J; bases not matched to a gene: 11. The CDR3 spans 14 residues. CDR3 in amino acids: CASSQDREIETQYF. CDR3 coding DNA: TGTGCCAGCAGCCAGGACAGGGAAATTGAAACCCAGTACTTC.

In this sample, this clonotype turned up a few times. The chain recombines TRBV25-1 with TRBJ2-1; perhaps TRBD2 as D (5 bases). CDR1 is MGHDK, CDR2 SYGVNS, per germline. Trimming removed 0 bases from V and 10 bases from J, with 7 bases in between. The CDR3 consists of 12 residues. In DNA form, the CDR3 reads TGTGCCAGCAGTGAATATGGACTGGAGCAGTTCTTC. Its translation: CASSEYGLEQFF.

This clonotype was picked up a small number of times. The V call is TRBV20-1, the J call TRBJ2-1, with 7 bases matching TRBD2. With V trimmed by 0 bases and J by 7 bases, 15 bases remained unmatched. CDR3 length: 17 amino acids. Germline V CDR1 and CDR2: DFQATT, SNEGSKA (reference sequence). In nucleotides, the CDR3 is TGCAGTGCTAGAGATCGCGCGGGAGCACGGTGGGGGAATGAGCAGTTCTTC. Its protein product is CSARDRAGARWGNEQFF.